These T cell receptor beta chains were read from a single sample in a study of spatial heterogeneity in lung cancer. Each CDR3 protein gets one entry after TCRdb re-called the 5' RACE reads with MiXCR. The sample includes roughly 4,700 distinct CDR3 sequences, 25% to 40% of them seen just once. The sample in question was lung tumor tissue, obtained at surgery. The source is a male donor with early-stage non-small cell lung cancer. Each CDR3 is given with its conserved first and last residue. The D gene is left open where the match is weak. Size is omitted from some rows. Given values are once, few, many or a class for expanded clones.

size | D | J | V | DNA | CDR3
large | - | TRBJ2-7 | TRBV6-6 | TGTGCCAGCAGTTACTCGGACAGCGGGACTAAATACGAGCAGTACTTC | CASSYSDSGTKYEQYF
- | - | TRBJ2-7 | TRBV5-1 | TGCGCCAGCAGGAGCGCCCGGGAGCAGTACTTC | CASRSAREQYF
medium-sized | TRBD1 | TRBJ2-7 | TRBV28 | TGTGCCAGCAGTTGGGGACAGGGGTTGCGCGAGCAGTACTTC | CASSWGQGLREQYF
many | - | TRBJ2-3 | TRBV7-8 | TGTGCCAGCAGCTTGGGGTCGTTCGCAGATACGCAGTATTTT | CASSLGSFADTQYF
medium-sized | - | TRBJ2-5 | TRBV5-1 | TGCGCCAGCAGCTTGGAGGGGGGGCGAGAGACCCAGTACTTC | CASSLEGGRETQYF
few | TRBD2 | TRBJ2-7 | TRBV6-5 | TGTGCCAGCAGTTACGGCGGGGGGGCCGGCGGCGAGCAGTACTTC | CASSYGGGAGGEQYF
- | - | TRBJ2-7 | TRBV7-2 | TGTGCCAGCAGCTTAGCCCCCCGTGGCTACGAGCAGTACTTC | CASSLAPRGYEQYF
medium-sized | TRBD1 | TRBJ1-6 | TRBV2 | TGTGCCAGCAGTGGAGGACAGGGCAATTCACCCCTCCACTTT | CASSGGQGNSPLHF
few | TRBD1 | TRBJ2-7 | TRBV28 | TGTGCCAGCAGCCTGACAGGGAAGCAGTACTTC | CASSLTGKQYF
medium-sized | - | TRBJ2-4 | TRBV28 | TGTGCCAGCAGTTCGCTACTGGGGGCTCACATTCAGTACTTC | CASSSLLGAHIQYF
- | - | TRBJ2-1 | TRBV24-1 | TGTGCCACCAGTGATCCCCCGGTCAATGAGCAGTTCTTC | CATSDPPVNEQFF
medium-sized | TRBD2 | TRBJ2-7 | TRBV19 | TGTGCCAGTAGTCCGACTAGCGGGGCCTCCCACCAGTACTTC | CASSPTSGASHQYF
medium-sized | TRBD1 | TRBJ2-3 | TRBV10-3 | TGTGCCATCAGCACCGGGACAGGGCAGCTAGATACGCAGTATTTT | CAISTGTGQLDTQYF
medium-sized | - | TRBJ2-2 | TRBV7-9 | TGTGCCAGCAGCTTATTATCAGGGGTTCCCACCGGGGAGCTGTTTTTT | CASSLLSGVPTGELFF
- | - | TRBJ2-5 | TRBV9 | TGTACCAGCAGCCCACAGGGTTTAGAGACCCAGTACTTC | CTSSPQGLETQYF
many | - | TRBJ2-7 | TRBV20-1 | TGCAGTGCTGATGCCCTCAGGCGGGAGCAGTACTTC | CSADALRREQYF
- | TRBD1 | TRBJ2-5 | TRBV7-9 | TGTGCCAGCAGCTTTCCGACAGGGTTGTACCAAGAGACCCAGTACTTC | CASSFPTGLYQETQYF
many | - | TRBJ2-2 | TRBV28 | TGTGCCAGTTCCTACAGGGTCACCGGGGAGCTGTTTTTT | CASSYRVTGELFF
few | - | TRBJ2-1 | TRBV27 | TGTGCCAGCAGTCCCCCCGCAGGGAGCTCCTACAATGAGCAGTTCTTC | CASSPPAGSSYNEQFF
few | - | TRBJ2-7 | TRBV20-1 | TGCAGTGCTAGAGAACCGGGACTCAGCTCCTACGAGCAGTACTTC | CSAREPGLSSYEQYF
medium-sized | - | TRBJ2-2 | TRBV28 | TGTGCCAGCAGTTTAACAGGAGGGGCTAACGGGGAGCTGTTTTTT | CASSLTGGANGELFF
medium-sized | - | TRBJ2-1 | TRBV10-3 | TGTGCCACCTCCCTACGACACAATGAGCAGTTCTTC | CATSLRHNEQFF
once | - | TRBJ1-1 | TRBV2 | TGTGCCAGCACCAAGAACACTGAAGCTTTCTTT | CASTKNTEAFF
- | - | TRBJ1-2 | TRBV7-2 | TGTGCCAGCAGCTTAGATCCGGAAAACTATGGCTACACCTTC | CASSLDPENYGYTF
medium-sized | - | TRBJ1-1 | TRBV3-1 | TGTGCCAGCAAACAGTCCGGCCCTACTGAAGCTTTCTTT | CASKQSGPTEAFF
- | TRBD2 | TRBJ2-7 | TRBV5-4 | TGTGCCAGCAGCTTTCAGCGGGAGGGGAGGGAGCAGTACTTC | CASSFQREGREQYF
- | TRBD1 | TRBJ2-7 | TRBV6-6 | TGTGCCAGCAGTTCCGGGACAGGGGGCTTTTCCTACGAGCAGTACTTC | CASSSGTGGFSYEQYF
- | - | TRBJ2-3 | TRBV7-2 | TGTGCCAGCAGCTTATTGCGTCGGCTAGGAAGCACAGATACGCAGTATTTT | CASSLLRRLGSTDTQYF
medium-sized | - | TRBJ2-7 | TRBV20-1 | TGCAGTGCCGGAGGGACAAGGGGCTCCTACGAGCAGTACTTC | CSAGGTRGSYEQYF
- | - | TRBJ2-3 | TRBV5-1 | TGCGCCAGCAGCTTCGGTGGCAGGACTAGCACAGATACGCAGTATTTT | CASSFGGRTSTDTQYF
few | - | TRBJ2-3 | TRBV20-1 | TGCAGTGAAGCGGACCCTAGCACAGATACGCAGTATTTT | CSEADPSTDTQYF
- | TRBD1 | TRBJ2-3 | TRBV7-9 | TGTGCCAGCAGCCGAGGGACAGGGAACACAGATACGCAGTATTTT | CASSRGTGNTDTQYF
- | - | TRBJ2-2 | TRBV5-1 | TGCGCCAGCAGCTCCCGGGTCACGAACACCGGGGAGCTGTTTTTT | CASSSRVTNTGELFF
- | TRBD1 | TRBJ1-2 | TRBV7-2 | TGTGCCAGCGGCTTGTCGACAGGGAACTATGGCTACACCTTC | CASGLSTGNYGYTF
- | - | TRBJ1-1 | TRBV7-2 | TGTGCCAGCAGCTTTAGGAACAGGAACACTGAAGCTTTCTTT | CASSFRNRNTEAFF
many | TRBD2 | TRBJ2-7 | TRBV20-1 | TGCAGTGCTAGAGACCCTCGGGGGGGGTCCGGGGTAACAGGATACGAGCAGTACTTC | CSARDPRGGSGVTGYEQYF
medium-sized | - | TRBJ2-7 | TRBV6-1 | TGTGCCAGCGTGGACCTCGGGACGAAGGGCGAGCAGTACTTC | CASVDLGTKGEQYF
few | TRBD2 | TRBJ2-1 | TRBV5-1 | TGCGCCAGCAGCTTGACTAGCGGGATTGATGAGCAGTTCTTC | CASSLTSGIDEQFF
medium-sized | - | TRBJ2-5 | TRBV5-1 | TGCGCCAGCAGCGCCGGGTTGCCGCAAGAGACCCAGTACTTC | CASSAGLPQETQYF
- | TRBD1 | TRBJ2-7 | TRBV20-1 | TGCAGTGCTAGAGGCCGGGACAGGGACCCCTACGAGCAGTACTTC | CSARGRDRDPYEQYF
medium-sized | TRBD2 | TRBJ2-7 | TRBV28 | TGTGCCAGCAGTTTCGGTAGCGGGGGCCCCTACGAGCAGTACTTC | CASSFGSGGPYEQYF
few | - | TRBJ1-1 | TRBV20-1 | TGCAGTGCTAGGAGGGCAGCTATGAACACTGAAGCTTTCTTT | CSARRAAMNTEAFF
- | TRBD2 | TRBJ2-1 | TRBV5-1 | TGCGCCAGCAGCTTGGGTACTAGCGGTAACAATGAGCAGTTCTTC | CASSLGTSGNNEQFF
medium-sized | TRBD1 | TRBJ1-1 | TRBV28 | TGTGCCAGCAGGGGCGGACAGGGGGCAGCTTTCTTT | CASRGGQGAAFF
medium-sized | - | TRBJ2-3 | TRBV28 | TGTGCCAGCAGATCCTTCACAGATACGCAGTATTTT | CASRSFTDTQYF
- | - | TRBJ2-3 | TRBV7-9 | TGTGCCAGCAGCTTAGTCCCTAGCGAGGACACAGATACGCAGTATTTT | CASSLVPSEDTDTQYF
medium-sized | - | TRBJ2-1 | TRBV28 | TGTGCCAGCAGTTTAAAACCAGTTCTAGCGTCTTTGGGCAATGAGCAGTTCTTC | CASSLKPVLASLGNEQFF
- | - | TRBJ2-1 | TRBV2 | TGTGCCAGCAGGGAAGCGGCCGGCTCCAATGAGCAGTTCTTC | CASREAAGSNEQFF
- | - | TRBJ1-2 | TRBV29-1 | TGCAGCGTTGACCCTACAGGGACCTACTATGGCTACACCTTC | CSVDPTGTYYGYTF
few | - | TRBJ2-1 | TRBV11-3 | TGTGCCAGCAGCTTAGATTCCGGCTGGGAAGACTACAATGAGCAGTTCTTC | CASSLDSGWEDYNEQFF
few | TRBD1 | TRBJ1-2 | TRBV28 | TGTGCCAGCAGTTTAACCCGGACAGGGGGCAGCTATGGCTACACCTTC | CASSLTRTGGSYGYTF
few | - | TRBJ1-1 | TRBV7-2 | TGTGCCAGCAGGCTGGATGAGAACACTGAAGCTTTCTTT | CASRLDENTEAFF
medium-sized | TRBD2 | TRBJ2-3 | TRBV10-3 | TGTGCCATCAGTGAGTCGGGAGGGGATACGCAGTATTTT | CAISESGGDTQYF
medium-sized | - | TRBJ2-1 | TRBV7-2 | TGTGCCAGCAGCCCTACACGTAATGAGCAGTTCTTC | CASSPTRNEQFF
few | - | TRBJ2-7 | TRBV20-1 | TGCAGTGCGGCAACTAGCTACTACGAGCAGTACTTC | CSAATSYYEQYF
- | - | TRBJ2-7 | TRBV2 | TGTGCCAGTAAGGTCCCCGAAATTGGGGAGCAGTACTTC | CASKVPEIGEQYF
few | TRBD2 | TRBJ2-7 | TRBV27 | TGTGCCAGCAGTTTCGGCGGGGGGGCAGGGTACGAGCAGTACTTC | CASSFGGGAGYEQYF
- | TRBD1 | TRBJ1-4 | TRBV2 | TGTGCCAGCACCGACAGGGGCGCCGAGGGTGGAAAACTGTTTTTT | CASTDRGAEGGKLFF
few | - | TRBJ2-5 | TRBV29-1 | TGCAGCGGAGGGACCCCCACCGGGGAGACCCAGTACTTC | CSGGTPTGETQYF
medium-sized | TRBD1 | TRBJ1-5 | TRBV19 | TGTGCCAGTAGTACTTCAGGGGGTCAGCCCCAGCATTTT | CASSTSGGQPQHF